Listed here are 21 T cell receptor beta chains from one sample, sequenced in a study of shared clonotypes between healthy human individuals. Profiled with immunoSEQ multiplex PCR; TCRdb holds only in-frame clones, not every one. The sample lists around 990,000 clones, around 77% occurring once. Material for sequencing was memory CD4+ T cells from PBMCs. The subset denotes: CD45RA-negative fraction. The receptor set was obtained from a man aged 18 to 29 in good health. Some clones in this sample may be carry-over from other donors' samples.

Notes on this clone: Other DNA sequences in this sample translate to the same CDR3. The V and J genes are TRBV19 and TRBJ1-2, with TRBD1 matching 7 bases. Losses at the gene ends were 3 bases for V and 0 bases for J; bases not matched to a gene: 4. The CDR3 covers 15 residues. Germline V lookup: CDR1 LNHDA, CDR2 SQIVND (reference sequence). CDR3 DNA sequence: TGTGCCAGTAGTATCCGGCAGGGGGCTAACTATGGCTACACCTTC. This encodes CASSIRQGANYGYTF. Full variable domain (rest looked up from reference TRBV19 and TRBJ1-2): DGGITQSPKYLFRKEGQNVTLSCEQNLNHDAMYWYRQDPGQGLRLIYYSQIVNDFQKGDIAEGYSVSREKKESFPLTVTSAQKNPTAFYLCASSIRQGANYGYTFGSGTRLTVV.

CDR3 in amino acids: CASSVDPQIGAEAFF. CDR3 DNA: TGTGCCAGCAGCGTAGATCCCCAAATCGGCGCTGAAGCTTTCTTT. This chain uses TRBV9 with TRBJ1-1; D unresolved. The germline gives CDR1 SGDLS, CDR2 YYNGEE. V shed 0 bases and J shed 6 bases, with 15 bases lying between them. This CDR3 has 15 amino acids.

CDR3 DNA sequence: TGTGCCAGCAGTTCGAGTCAACAGGCACTTTCCTCCTACGAGCAGTACTTC. It yields the protein CASSSSQQALSSYEQYF. This chain uses TRBV27 with TRBJ2-7, with a possible D match to TRBD1 (5 bases). CDR1 and CDR2 (germline): MNHEY, SMNVEV (reference sequence). The CDR3 has 17 amino acids. Trimming removed 4 bases from V and 0 bases from J, with 19 bases in between.

The chain employs TRBV5-6 and TRBJ2-7; 10 bases are shared with TRBD2. Trimming removed 2 bases from V and 2 bases from J; junction bases left unmatched: 10. The CDR3 spans 17 residues. Per germline, CDR1 SGHDT and CDR2 YYEEEE. This chain's CDR3 is CASSLYWIAGGPYEQYF. Here the CDR3 DNA reads TGTGCCAGCAGCTTATACTGGATAGCGGGAGGCCCCTACGAGCAGTACTTC.

The chain joins TRBV30 to TRBJ2-3; TRBD2 might be the D (5 bases). With 0 bases removed from V and 4 bases from J, the gap between germline ends came to 11 bases. The CDR3 loop spans 14 amino acids. Germline lookup yields CDR1 GTSNPN and CDR2 SVGIG (reference sequence). In DNA form, the CDR3 reads TGTGCCTGGAGTGTACTAGAAGTCCCAGATACGCAGTATTTT. Translating gives CAWSVLEVPDTQYF.

As for this clone: Compared with germline, one end of the junction differs, possibly owing to a read error. V and J are TRBV28 and TRBJ1-1, with TRBD1 matching over 9 bases. This CDR3 contains 15 residues. Germline V gives CDR1 MDHEN, CDR2 SYDVKM. CDR3 DNA: TGTGCCAGCAGCCTGGGGGACAGGGCACCTACTGAGGCTTTCTTT. Translated, it gives CASSLGDRAPTEAFF.

The CDR3 DNA sequence: TGTGCTAGTGGTTTGGCCGGGACTAGCGGGGGGAACACCGGGGAGCTGTTTTTT. This encodes CASGLAGTSGGNTGELFF. The V call is TRBV12-5, the J call TRBJ2-2, with 14 bases fitting TRBD2. This CDR3 is 18 amino acids long. The V segment lost 1 base and the J segment 1 base; nucleotides outside the gene matches: 2. Per germline, CDR1 LGHNT and CDR2 FRNRAP.

The chain combines TRBV9 with TRBJ1-2; tentatively, D is TRBD1 (6 bases). V lost 0 bases to trimming and J lost 1 base, with 22 bases between them. The CDR3 covers 19 residues. Germline V lookup: CDR1 SGDLS, CDR2 YYNGEE. CDR3 nucleotides: TGTGCCAGCAGCGTAGCTGAGGGGGTGGGCAGGAGAATTAACTATGGCTACACCTTC. Residues: CASSVAEGVGRRINYGYTF.

The chain is built from TRBV4-3 and TRBJ1-2; maybe TRBD1 (5 bases). Germline V CDR1 and CDR2: LGHNA, YSLEER. The CDR3 runs to 14 residues. Trimming stripped 1 base from V and 4 bases from J, with 10 bases between. As DNA, the CDR3 is TGCGCCAGCAGCCAAGGTCAAACAGGCTATGGCTACACCTTC. Protein: CASSQGQTGYGYTF.

The rearrangement links TRBV7-2 to TRBJ2-1, with 8 nucleotides matching TRBD1. The CDR3 runs 14 residues. CDR1 is SGHTA, CDR2 FQGNSA, per germline. V gave up 1 base and J gave up 7 bases; unmatched junction bases: 3. CDR3 in amino acids: CASSLGRGRNEQFF. The CDR3 DNA reads TGTGCCAGCAGCTTAGGCAGGGGGCGGAATGAGCAGTTCTTC.

The rearrangement links TRBV7-9 to TRBJ2-1; D might be TRBD1 or TRBD2, each matching 5 bases. The CDR3 length is 15 residues. V was cut by 4 bases and J by 5 bases, with 15 bases left in between. CDR1 is SEHNR and CDR2 is FQNEAQ in the germline V gene (reference sequence). CDR3 protein: CASSSLGAGDNEQFF. In DNA, the CDR3 is TGTGCCAGCAGCTCCCTAGGGGCCGGGGACAATGAGCAGTTCTTC.

The chain uses TRBV28 and TRBJ2-5, with D unresolved. V was trimmed by 3 bases and J by 13 bases, leaving 18 bases between them. CDR3 length: 13 residues. Germline loops: CDR1 MDHEN, CDR2 SYDVKM. The CDR3 loop reads CASSFGLRGKRYF. Here the CDR3 DNA reads TGTGCCAGCAGTTTTGGGTTGAGAGGAAAGCGGTACTTC.

V and J are TRBV18 and TRBJ1-5, with 7 bases fitting TRBD1. Looked up from germline, CDR1 is KGHSH and CDR2 is LQKENI. This CDR3 is 14 amino acids long. Trimming took 6 bases from V and 5 from J; bases not matched to a gene: 7. In DNA, the CDR3 is TGTGCCAGCTCTCTCCACAGGGGCGATCAGCCCCAGCATTTT. Protein: CASSLHRGDQPQHF. The variable domain in full, with the rest retrieved from reference TRBV18 and TRBJ1-5, is NAGVMQNPRHLVRRRGQEARLRCSPMKGHSHVYWYRQLPEEGLKFMVYLQKENIIDESGMPKERFSAEFPKEGPSILRIQQVVRGDSAAYFCASSLHRGDQPQHFGDGTRLSIL.

This clone is a singleton in its sample. The chain carries TRBV5-8 and TRBJ1-1; 7 bases fit TRBD1. The trim removed 3 bases at V and 11 bases at J, leaving 25 bases unmatched. The CDR3 runs 18 residues. The germline V gene encodes CDR1 SGHTS and CDR2 YDEGEE. Here the CDR3 DNA reads TGTGCCAGCAGCTCCGGAGTTTTGGGACAGTTCCTCCCGAGGGCGGCTTTCTTT. Its translation: CASSSGVLGQFLPRAAFF.

A few counts support this clone. This rearrangement joins TRBV19 to TRBJ2-2; D might be TRBD2 (6 bases). The ends were cut back, 3 bases at V and 6 bases at J, with 11 bases in the middle. The germline CDR1 and CDR2 sequences are LNHDA and SQIVND (reference sequence). This CDR3 spans 14 amino acids. The CDR3 nucleotides read TGTGCCAGTAGTATTTCCAGGAGGGCCGGGGAGCTGTTTTTT. Amino acid sequence: CASSISRRAGELFF.

Notes on this clone: Within the sample, other DNA sequences also encode this same CDR3. The chain couples TRBV18 to TRBJ1-1; D is ambiguous. Trimming stripped 0 bases from V and 1 base from J, with 6 bases between. Germline V lookup: CDR1 KGHSH, CDR2 LQKENI. This CDR3 is built from 14 residues. The CDR3 loop is CASSPPPGNTEAFF. CDR3 bases: TGTGCCAGCTCACCACCGCCCGGGAACACTGAAGCTTTCTTT.

In regard to this clone: The identical CDR3 is also encoded by other nucleotide sequences in the sample. The chain is built from TRBV7-2 and TRBJ2-7; D is uncertain. Germline loops: CDR1 SGHTA, CDR2 FQGNSA. V was trimmed by 2 bases and J by 4 bases, leaving 6 bases between them. The CDR3 extends over 12 amino acids. The CDR3 nucleotides read TGTGCCAGCAGCTTAACCGTTTACGAGCAGTACTTC. Residues: CASSLTVYEQYF. Using reference TRBV7-2 and TRBJ2-7 for the parts outside the CDR3, the full variable domain is GAGVSQSPSNKVTEKGKDVELRCDPISGHTALYWYRQSLGQGLEFLIYFQGNSAPDKSGLPSDRFSAERTGGSVSTLTIQRTQQEDSAVYLCASSLTVYEQYFGPGTRLTVT.

The chain is built from TRBV9 and TRBJ1-3; D unresolved. Trimming shortened V by 0 bases and J by 2 bases, and 9 bases separated the two germline ends. Germline CDR1 is SGDLS and CDR2 is YYNGEE. The CDR3 covers 15 residues. The CDR3 sequence is CASSVVGSTGNTIYF. Written as DNA, the CDR3 is TGTGCCAGCAGCGTAGTCGGGTCTACTGGAAACACCATATATTTT. Using reference TRBV9 and TRBJ1-3 for the parts outside the CDR3, the full variable domain is DSGVTQTPKHLITATGQRVTLRCSPRSGDLSVYWYQQSLDQGLQFLIQYYNGEERAKGNILERFSAQQFPDLHSELNLSSLELGDSALYFCASSVVGSTGNTIYFGEGSWLTVV.

This clone was detected only a few times. The V call is TRBV11-3, the J call TRBJ2-3; no definite D call. The germline gives CDR1 SGHNT, CDR2 YENEEA. V was shortened by 5 bases and J by 5 bases, with 11 bases between the two germline ends. The CDR3 extends over 13 amino acids. CDR3 sequence (DNA): TGTGCCAGCAGCCTGCAAAGAAGAGATACGCAGTATTTT. It codes for CASSLQRRDTQYF.

This clone was detected once. The genes are TRBV7-9 and TRBJ2-3; D may correspond to TRBD1 or TRBD2 (5 bases each). The ends were cut back, 2 bases at V and 4 bases at J, with 16 bases in the middle. The CDR3 is 16 residues long. Germline V gene data show CDR1 as SEHNR and CDR2 as FQNEAQ (reference sequence). CDR3 sequence: CASSLSRGGWADTQYF. For the CDR3, the DNA is TGTGCCAGCAGCTTAAGTCGGGGCGGATGGGCAGATACGCAGTATTTT.

The chain has TRBV18 and TRBJ2-5; D not certain. Germline CDR1 KGHSH, CDR2 LQKENI. CDR3 length: 13 amino acids. Trimming took off 4 bases at V and 1 base at J, with 7 bases between the two ends. This chain's CDR3 is CASSQGAQETQYF. In DNA form, the CDR3 reads TGTGCCAGCTCACAGGGCGCCCAAGAGACCCAGTACTTC.